This is a list of T cell receptor beta chains from one sample in a study of blood T cells in healthy people across ages. A single record per CDR3 protein comes from TCRdb applying MiXCR to the 5' RACE reads. Here the sample spans more than 800,000 distinct CDR3 sequences, 40% to 45% being singletons. Sequenced: blood. The receptor source for this set is a woman aged 55-70 years in good health. Each CDR3 is given with its conserved first and last residue. D genes are given only for firm matches. Expanded clones get a size class; other rows say once, few or many, or leave the size out.

few 17 TRBJ2-7 TRBV3-1 TRBD2 CASSQERTSGRGVEQYF TGTGCCAGCAGCCAAGAGAGGACTAGCGGGAGAGGGGTCGAGCAGTACTTC
few 15 TRBJ2-3 TRBV27 . CASSLEGLPTDTQYF TGTGCCAGCAGTTTGGAGGGTCTCCCTACAGATACGCAGTATTTT
. 13 TRBJ2-1 TRBV15 . CATSKQAYNEQFF TGTGCCACCAGCAAGCAGGCGTACAATGAGCAGTTCTTC
. 15 TRBJ1-1 TRBV20-1 . CSAFPQGRKNTEAFF TGCAGTGCTTTCCCCCAGGGACGGAAGAACACTGAAGCTTTCTTT
few 17 TRBJ1-4 TRBV27 . CASSPGRDPTTNEKLFF TGTGCCAGCAGTCCAGGGAGGGACCCCACAACTAATGAAAAACTGTTTTTT
. 15 TRBJ2-1 TRBV9 . CASSVVGSTYNEQFF TGTGCCAGCAGCGTAGTCGGGAGCACCTACAATGAGCAGTTCTTC
. 12 TRBJ2-7 TRBV16 . CASSLTGFEQYF TGTGCCAGCAGCCTTACAGGGTTCGAGCAGTACTTC
. 16 TRBJ2-1 TRBV2 TRBD2 CASRRTSGTLHNEQFF TGTGCCAGCAGGCGGACTAGCGGGACACTACACAATGAGCAGTTCTTC
. 16 TRBJ1-6 TRBV20-1 TRBD1 CSARDGQGFDNSPLHF TGCAGTGCTAGAGATGGACAGGGCTTCGATAATTCACCCCTCCACTTT
. 15 TRBJ2-1 TRBV27 . CAGPFIGSSYNEQFF TGTGCCGGCCCTTTCATCGGGAGCTCCTACAATGAGCAGTTCTTC
many 12 TRBJ2-1 TRBV7-2 . CASSFWGDEQFF TGTGCCAGCAGCTTCTGGGGGGATGAGCAGTTCTTC
. 14 TRBJ2-7 TRBV20-1 TRBD2 CSARGDSGRWEQYF TGCAGTGCTAGAGGTGATAGCGGGAGGTGGGAGCAGTACTTC
few 14 TRBJ2-7 TRBV6-5 . CASKTASSPYEQYF TGTGCCAGCAAGACCGCATCATCGCCCTACGAGCAGTACTTC
. 13 TRBJ2-3 TRBV20-1 . CSARLYYTDTQYF TGCAGTGCTAGGCTCTACTACACAGATACGCAGTATTTT
few 12 TRBJ2-4 TRBV13 . CARRRDKNIQYF TGTGCCCGGAGGCGCGACAAAAACATTCAGTACTTC
. 15 TRBJ2-2 TRBV20-1 . CSARVPASNTGELFF TGCAGTGCTAGAGTGCCAGCGTCGAACACCGGGGAGCTGTTTTTT
few 17 TRBJ2-7 TRBV11-2 TRBD2 CASSLSVARTSGYEQYF TGTGCCAGCAGCTTGTCCGTCGCCAGGACTAGCGGCTACGAGCAGTACTTC
. 15 TRBJ1-2 TRBV20-1 TRBD1 CSAIPRDRLFYGYTF TGCAGTGCTATCCCCAGGGACAGACTTTTCTATGGCTACACCTTC
. 12 TRBJ2-2 TRBV2 . CASTTDTGELFF TGTGCCAGCACAACGGACACCGGGGAGCTGTTTTTT
once 14 TRBJ2-3 TRBV9 . CASSVDPITDTQYF TGTGCCAGCAGCGTAGATCCAATCACAGATACGCAGTATTTT
few 15 TRBJ2-3 TRBV25-1 . CASRVGGMAADTQYF TGTGCCAGCAGGGTCGGCGGTATGGCCGCAGATACGCAGTATTTT
. 13 TRBJ1-2 TRBV7-9 . CSSSLLENYGYTF TGTTCCAGCAGCTTACTTGAAAACTATGGCTACACCTTC
. 16 TRBJ1-6 TRBV7-3 . CASSLWGSSYNSPLHF TGTGCCAGCAGCTTGTGGGGGAGCTCCTATAATTCACCCCTCCACTTT
. 16 TRBJ2-1 TRBV15 TRBD2 CATSRVGSGRANEQFF TGTGCCACCAGCAGAGTTGGCAGCGGGAGGGCCAATGAGCAGTTCTTC
. 14 TRBJ2-7 TRBV20-1 . CGARGSRGGYEQYF TGCGGTGCTAGAGGATCGCGGGGAGGCTACGAGCAGTACTTC
. 17 TRBJ2-3 TRBV29-1 TRBD2 CSVPPAGTSGTGETQYF TGCAGCGTCCCCCCAGCCGGGACTAGCGGAACAGGTGAGACGCAGTATTTT
. 14 TRBJ2-7 TRBV28 . CASSLWKGSYEQYF TGTGCCAGCAGTTTATGGAAGGGTTCCTACGAGCAGTACTTC
. 14 TRBJ2-5 TRBV10-1 . CASSVNSRSSTQYF TGCGCCAGCAGTGTTAACTCCCGGTCTAGTACCCAGTACTTC
. 16 TRBJ2-5 TRBV12-3/TRBV12-4 TRBD2 CASSLGGTSGWDEQYF TGTGCCAGCAGTTTAGGCGGGACTAGCGGGTGGGATGAGCAGTACTTC
. 15 TRBJ2-7 TRBV10-3 . CAVSESGTTLYEQYF TGTGCCGTCAGTGAGTCTGGGACAACACTCTACGAGCAGTACTTC
. 13 TRBJ1-1 TRBV24-1 . CATSDGYGAEAFF TGTGCCACCAGTGACGGATATGGCGCTGAAGCTTTCTTT
. 15 TRBJ2-5 TRBV2 . CASRPSVGGFNEQYF TGTGCCAGCAGACCTTCGGTAGGAGGCTTTAATGAGCAGTACTTC
. 18 TRBJ2-5 TRBV28 TRBD1 CASSPVDLAGGSRETQYF TGTGCCAGCAGTCCTGTCGATTTGGCAGGGGGCAGTAGGGAGACCCAGTACTTC
. 15 TRBJ2-3 TRBV12-3/TRBV12-4 . CASGHRDPGTDTQYF TGTGCCAGCGGGCACCGGGACCCCGGCACAGATACGCAGTATTTT
. 15 TRBJ2-1 TRBV27 TRBD2 CASSSSGMPRNEQFF TGTGCCAGCAGCTCTAGCGGGATGCCGAGGAATGAGCAGTTCTTC
few 14 TRBJ2-1 TRBV27 TRBD2 CASSLYGGRNEQFF TGTGCCAGCAGTTTATATGGCGGGAGGAATGAGCAGTTCTTC
. 13 TRBJ1-5 TRBV27 . CASSLLLDQPQHF TGTGCTAGCAGTTTATTGCTAGATCAGCCCCAGCATTTT
. 15 TRBJ2-1 TRBV20-1 TRBD1 CSAPHEGAFYNEQFF TGCAGTGCTCCGCATGAGGGGGCATTTTACAATGAGCAGTTCTTC
. 15 TRBJ2-5 TRBV12-5 TRBD2 CASGSTGLAEETQYF TGTGCTAGTGGTTCAACCGGACTAGCGGAAGAGACCCAGTACTTC